Presented here are 10 T cell receptor beta chains from one specimen sequenced in a study of identifying expanded T cells in peripheral blood (dated by TCRdb to between 2019 and 2020). Library method: the immunoSEQ multiplex PCR assay. Sourced from immuneACCESS, this table was stored by TCRdb with only in-frame sequences that have V and J called. A share of the clones is absent; for the studies checked, an unresolved V gene accounts for under half, and the remainder has no known explanation. Across this sample there are 100,000 or so clones, with about nine tenths seen only once. Clones ranked in the top ten supply roughly an eighth of the sample. The sample comprised blood. The receptors shown here come from a person aged 18-70 years in good health.

The chain is built from TRBV7-3 and TRBJ1-5; D is uncertain. V was clipped by 2 bases and J by 1 base, with 9 bases between them. CDR3 length: 15 amino acids. CDR1 and CDR2 from the germline V gene are SGHTA and FQGTGA. The CDR3 nucleotides are TGTGCCAGCAGCTTACGGGGAGGGAGCAATCAGCCCCAGCATTTT. This translates into CASSLRGGSNQPQHF.

There are a few counts of this clone. The chain links TRBV19 to TRBJ1-1, with D possibly TRBD1 on 6 matching bases. Germline CDR1 and CDR2: LNHDA and SQIVND (reference sequence). The V gene lost 7 bases and the J gene lost 1 base, with 13 bases spanning the gap. This CDR3 has 14 amino acids. CDR3 DNA: TGTGCCAGTATAGAGGACAGTTCGAACACTGAAGCTTTCTTT. Translating it yields CASIEDSSNTEAFF.

The chain recombines TRBV19 with TRBJ1-1; D not certain. From germline, CDR1 is LNHDA and CDR2 SQIVND (reference sequence). The CDR3 runs to 14 residues. Trimming removed 3 bases at V and 0 bases at J, with 8 bases between. The CDR3 DNA reads as TGTGCCAGTAGTATTGCTTCCTTGAACACTGAAGCTTTCTTT. This gives the protein CASSIASLNTEAFF.

This rearrangement joins TRBV6-1 to TRBJ2-4; 9 positions agree with TRBD1. Germline values: CDR1 MNHNS, CDR2 SASEGT. The CDR3 loop spans 16 amino acids. V lost 0 bases, J lost 0 bases, and 0 bases stayed unmatched. In DNA form, the CDR3 reads TGTGCCAGCAGTGAAGCGACAGGGGGAGCCAAAAACATTCAGTACTTC. Its protein is CASSEATGGAKNIQYF.

This chain links TRBV19 with TRBJ2-1, with a weak D call TRBD1 (6 bases). Trimming took off 1 base at V and 6 bases at J, with 10 bases between the two ends. This CDR3 spans 14 amino acids. Germline lookup yields CDR1 LNHDA and CDR2 SQIVND (reference sequence). This chain's CDR3 is CASSIVGGSNEQFF. The CDR3 DNA is TGTGCCAGTAGTATAGTAGGGGGATCCAATGAGCAGTTCTTC.

The chain couples TRBV7-2 to TRBJ1-4, with D uncertain. The CDR3 has 16 residues. V lost 1 base, J lost 1 base, and 10 bases lay in between. Per the germline V gene, CDR1 is SGHTA and CDR2 is FQGNSA. The CDR3: CASSLDSVRTNEKLFF. The CDR3 DNA reads as TGTGCCAGCAGCTTAGATTCCGTACGAACTAATGAAAAACTGTTTTTT.

The V call is TRBV9, the J call TRBJ2-7; D not resolved. Trimming shortened V by 3 bases and J by 5 bases, and 6 bases separated the two germline ends. The length of the CDR3 is 11 residues. Germline V gives CDR1 SGDLS, CDR2 YYNGEE. The CDR3 nucleotides read TGTGCCAGCAGCGCCAATGACGAGCAGTACTTC. It translates to CASSANDEQYF.

This clone was seen a few times. This rearrangement joins TRBV6-4 to TRBJ2-7; unclear D gene. Trimming shortened V by 5 bases and J by 2 bases, and 10 bases separated the two germline ends. Looked up from germline, CDR1 is MRHNA and CDR2 is SNTAGT. The CDR3 spans 13 residues. The CDR3 region has the DNA TGTGCCAGCAGTCCTGACCGGCCCTACGAGCAGTACTTC. It specifies CASSPDRPYEQYF.

The J gene is TRBJ2-3, the V gene TRBV28, with 7 nucleotides matching TRBD2. Looked up from germline, CDR1 is MDHEN and CDR2 is SYDVKM. The J segment lost 1 base and the V segment lost 10 bases, leaving 11 bases of the junction unmatched. CDR3 length equals 15 residues. The CDR3 nucleotides are TGTGCCACCAACCCACCCCGGGGGGGCACAGATACGCAGTATTTT. Encoded protein: CATNPPRGGTDTQYF. Combining the CDR3 with reference TRBV28 and TRBJ2-3 gives the whole variable domain DVKVTQSSRYLVKRTGEKVFLECVQDMDHENMFWYRQDPGLGLRLIYFSYDVKMKEKGDIPEGYSVSREKKERFSLILESASTNQTSMYLCATNPPRGGTDTQYFGPGTRLTVL.

J is TRBJ1-1 and V is TRBV5-4; D perhaps matches TRBD1 (5 bases). The ends were cut back, 0 bases at V and 1 base at J, with 10 bases in the middle. Germline CDR1 and CDR2: SGHNT and YYREEE (reference sequence). This CDR3 has 15 residues. The chain's CDR3 is CASSLGGGWNTEAFF. The CDR3 nucleotides are TGTGCCAGCAGCTTGGGTGGGGGGTGGAACACTGAAGCTTTCTTT.